These 19 T cell receptor beta chains came from one sample sequenced in a study of T cell changes during pregnancy in multiple sclerosis. TCRdb's copy holds only in-frame clones and misses some; the assay was immunoSEQ multiplex PCR. The sample lists more than 35,000 clones, over 80% occurring once. The specimen was CD4+ T cells from peripheral blood mononuclear cells, collected in the third trimester of pregnancy. These TCRs come from a female donor in good health, enrolled as a control in a pregnancy study.

In its sample, this clone was seen a few times. The chain employs TRBV6-4 and TRBJ2-1, with TRBD1 matching over 7 bases. The V and J ends lost 4 bases and 9 bases, in that order; junction bases with no gene match: 9. CDR1 and CDR2 from the germline V gene are MRHNA and SNTAGT. The CDR3 is made up of 14 amino acids. CDR3 DNA sequence: TGTGCCAGCAGTGGGAGACAGGGAGCGAGTGAGCAGTTCTTC. It codes for CASSGRQGASEQFF.

V usage is TRBV7-9 and J usage is TRBJ1-1, with TRBD1 matching 7 bases. This CDR3 has 13 amino acids. The germline V gene encodes CDR1 SEHNR and CDR2 FQNEAQ (reference sequence). The V and J ends lost 3 bases and 3 bases, in that order; junction bases with no gene match: 1. CDR3 protein: CASSFTGDTEAFF. The CDR3 DNA reads as TGTGCCAGCAGCTTTACAGGGGACACTGAAGCTTTCTTT.

The chain employs TRBV11-2 and TRBJ2-7, with D uncertain. Trimming removed 5 bases at V and 3 bases at J, with 17 bases between. The CDR3 covers 15 residues. CDR1 is SGHAT and CDR2 is FQNNGV in the germline V gene. The CDR3 region is CASSPGEAHYYEQYF. CDR3 DNA sequence: TGTGCCAGCAGCCCTGGAGAGGCTCACTACTACGAGCAGTACTTC.

This clone was picked up a small number of times. V usage is TRBV5-1 and J usage is TRBJ2-2; D is unresolved. Germline V gene sequence: CDR1 SGHRS, CDR2 YFSETQ. V was cut by 0 bases and J by 1 base, with 4 bases left in between. There are 14 residues in the CDR3. The CDR3 sequence is CASSLERNTGELFF. CDR3 sequence (DNA): TGCGCCAGCAGCTTGGAGCGGAACACCGGGGAGCTGTTTTTT.

This clone appeared a single time. The chain carries TRBV19 and TRBJ1-4; perhaps TRBD1 as D (5 bases). CDR3 length equals 16 residues. The germline V and J ends were trimmed by 4 bases and 0 bases, with 12 bases remaining between them. Germline V CDR1 and CDR2: LNHDA, SQIVND (reference sequence). The CDR3 spells CASSRPGTTTNEKLFF. CDR3 bases: TGTGCCAGTAGTAGACCAGGGACTACAACTAATGAAAAACTGTTTTTT.

The gene calls are TRBV6-5 and TRBJ1-5, with unresolved D. V lost 0 bases and J lost 5, with 11 bases in between. This CDR3 spans 15 amino acids. Germline V gives CDR1 MNHEY, CDR2 SVGAGI. The CDR3 region has the DNA TGTGCCAGCAGTTACTCGATTGCGGTGGATCAGCCCCAGCATTTT. This translates into CASSYSIAVDQPQHF.

The V call is TRBV4-2, the J call TRBJ1-2; the D is unclear. Germline loops: CDR1 LGHNA, CDR2 YNFKEQ. The length of the CDR3 is 15 residues. Deletions cut 0 bases from V and 2 bases from J, with 10 bases between. Written as DNA, the CDR3 is TGTGCCAGCAGCCAAGAAGCCAATTCGAACTATGGCTACACCTTC. Its protein is CASSQEANSNYGYTF.

This sequence joins TRBV6-5 and TRBJ2-7, with D possibly TRBD2 on 6 matching bases. CDR3 length: 13 amino acids. Trimming shortened V by 5 bases and J by 3 bases, and 11 bases separated the two germline ends. Per the germline V gene, CDR1 is MNHEY and CDR2 is SVGAGI. The CDR3 protein is CASSRGEDYEQYF. CDR3 nucleotides: TGTGCCAGCAGTAGAGGGGAGGACTACGAGCAGTACTTC.

The V call is TRBV15, the J call TRBJ2-2; 7 nucleotides agree with TRBD1. This CDR3 is built from 17 residues. Germline CDR1 and CDR2: LNHNV and YYDKDF (reference sequence). V shed 1 base, J shed 3 bases, and the junction held 8 bases outside the gene matches. The CDR3 spells CATSRVPIGTDTGELFF. As DNA, the CDR3 is TGTGCCACCAGCAGAGTTCCGATTGGGACAGACACCGGGGAGCTGTTTTTT.

This clone was seen only a few times. The gene calls are TRBV18 and TRBJ1-4, with D perhaps TRBD1 (5 bases). The germline V gene encodes CDR1 KGHSH and CDR2 LQKENI. There are 14 residues in the CDR3. The germline V and J ends were trimmed by 3 bases and 6 bases, with 11 bases remaining between them. CDR3 DNA: TGTGCCAGCTCACCCGGGACGGGAGATGAAAAACTGTTTTTT. Translation: CASSPGTGDEKLFF.

The V call is TRBV6-6, the J call TRBJ2-5, with 7 bases aligning to TRBD1. CDR3 size: 14 residues. The germline V gene encodes CDR1 MNHNY and CDR2 SVGAGI (reference sequence). Trimming removed 8 bases from V and 5 bases from J; junction bases left unmatched: 11. This CDR3 is CASLGGERIETQYF. The DNA of the CDR3 is TGTGCCAGCCTAGGGGGCGAAAGGATCGAGACCCAGTACTTC.

This chain connects TRBV11-2 to TRBJ1-2; tentatively, D is TRBD1 (6 bases). Germline lookup yields CDR1 SGHAT and CDR2 FQNNGV. The V and J ends lost 8 bases and 1 base respectively, with 14 bases between them. The CDR3 consists of 14 residues. The CDR3 DNA follows: TGTGCCAGCGGAACAGGGTCCATTAACTATGGCTACACCTTC. This translates into CASGTGSINYGYTF.

This rearrangement joins TRBV7-8 to TRBJ2-5, with TRBD2 identical over 11 bases. V shed 0 bases and J 7 bases; nucleotides not matched to a gene: 16. The CDR3 consists of 19 residues. CDR1 and CDR2 (germline): SGHVS, FQNEAQ. The CDR3 sequence: CASSLARVAGGRLPVTQYF. The CDR3 DNA reads as TGTGCCAGCAGCTTAGCGAGGGTAGCGGGGGGGCGCCTGCCAGTGACCCAGTACTTC.

This chain connects TRBV27 to TRBJ2-1; 10 bases map to TRBD1. The CDR3 totals 16 residues. Germline V gene lookup returns CDR1 MNHEY and CDR2 SMNVEV (reference sequence). The V and J ends lost 5 bases and 9 bases, in that order; junction bases with no gene match: 13. CDR3 amino acids: CASSHPATGGLGEQFF. The CDR3 coding sequence is TGTGCCAGCAGTCACCCCGCGACAGGGGGCTTGGGTGAGCAGTTCTTC.

The rearrangement joins TRBV5-1 to TRBJ1-1, with D possibly TRBD1 on 6 matching bases. Germline V gene sequence: CDR1 SGHRS, CDR2 YFSETQ. The CDR3 totals 15 residues. The V gene lost 0 bases and the J gene lost 1 base, with 10 bases spanning the gap. CDR3 coding DNA: TGCGCCAGCAGCTTGGGACCCAGGGGGAACACTGAAGCTTTCTTT. Residues: CASSLGPRGNTEAFF.

The chain recombines TRBV5-1 with TRBJ2-3; weak D call: TRBD1 (6 bases). CDR1 SGHRS and CDR2 YFSETQ come from the germline V gene. Trimming shortened V by 5 bases and J by 2 bases, and 15 bases separated the two germline ends. The length of the CDR3 is 15 residues. The chain's CDR3 is CASSPRGVPTDTQYF. CDR3 bases: TGCGCCAGCAGTCCCAGGGGTGTCCCCACAGATACGCAGTATTTT.

CDR3 nucleotides: TGTGCCAGCAGCTGGACTAGCGGGAGGACGGGAGAGCAGTTCTTC. It encodes CASSWTSGRTGEQFF. This chain connects TRBV14 to TRBJ2-1, with TRBD2 identical over 14 bases. Germline CDR1 and CDR2: SGHDN and FVKESK. This CDR3 has 15 amino acids. J was trimmed by 10 bases and V by 5 bases; bases with no gene match: 7.

The chain is built from TRBV19 and TRBJ2-7; D is unresolved. CDR1 is LNHDA and CDR2 is SQIVND in the germline V gene (reference sequence). Trimming took off 5 bases at V and 0 bases at J, with 11 bases between the two ends. The CDR3 is 14 residues long. This chain's CDR3 is CASSYDSLSYEQYF. The DNA of the CDR3 is TGTGCCAGTAGTTATGACTCGCTCTCCTACGAGCAGTACTTC. Combining the CDR3 with reference TRBV19 and TRBJ2-7 gives the whole variable domain DGGITQSPKYLFRKEGQNVTLSCEQNLNHDAMYWYRQDPGQGLRLIYYSQIVNDFQKGDIAEGYSVSREKKESFPLTVTSAQKNPTAFYLCASSYDSLSYEQYFGPGTRLTVT.

This clone was picked up one time. This rearrangement joins TRBV5-1 to TRBJ2-2; 9 positions agree with TRBD1. Trimming at V came to 5 bases and at J to 3 bases, leaving 5 bases not matched to a gene. CDR3 length: 15 amino acids. Germline assignment: CDR1 SGHRS and CDR2 YFSETQ. The CDR3 sequence: CASREGQGDTGELFF. CDR3 bases: TGCGCCAGCAGGGAGGGACAGGGCGACACCGGGGAGCTGTTTTTT.